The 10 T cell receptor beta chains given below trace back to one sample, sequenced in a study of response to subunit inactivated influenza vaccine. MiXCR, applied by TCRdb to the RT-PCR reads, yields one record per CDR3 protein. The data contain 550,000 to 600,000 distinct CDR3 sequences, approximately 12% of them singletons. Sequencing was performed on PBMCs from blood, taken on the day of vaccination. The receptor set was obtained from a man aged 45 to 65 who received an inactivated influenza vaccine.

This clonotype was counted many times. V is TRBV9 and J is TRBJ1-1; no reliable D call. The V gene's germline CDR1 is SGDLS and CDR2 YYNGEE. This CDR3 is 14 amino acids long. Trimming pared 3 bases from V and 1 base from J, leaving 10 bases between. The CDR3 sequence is CASSAHSGNTEAFF. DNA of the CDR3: TGTGCCAGCAGCGCGCACAGCGGGAACACTGAAGCTTTCTTT.

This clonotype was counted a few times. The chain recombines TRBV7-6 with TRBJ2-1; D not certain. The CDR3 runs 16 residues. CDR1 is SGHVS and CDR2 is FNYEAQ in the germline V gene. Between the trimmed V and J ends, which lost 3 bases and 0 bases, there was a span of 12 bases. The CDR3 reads CASSFPGSSSYNEQFF. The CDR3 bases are TGTGCCAGCAGCTTCCCTGGGTCGAGCTCCTACAATGAGCAGTTCTTC.

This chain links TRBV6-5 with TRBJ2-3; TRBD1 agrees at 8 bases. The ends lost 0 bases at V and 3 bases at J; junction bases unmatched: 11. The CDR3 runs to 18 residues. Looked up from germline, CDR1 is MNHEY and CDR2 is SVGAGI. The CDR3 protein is CASSYSGRGRVVTDTQYF. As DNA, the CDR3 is TGTGCCAGCAGTTACTCCGGCAGGGGGCGGGTGGTTACAGATACGCAGTATTTT.

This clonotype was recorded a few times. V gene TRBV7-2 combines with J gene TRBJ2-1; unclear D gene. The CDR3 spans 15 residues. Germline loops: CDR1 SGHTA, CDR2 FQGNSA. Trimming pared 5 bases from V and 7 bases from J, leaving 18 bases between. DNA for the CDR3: TGTGCCAGCAGCCTAGATACCGTGAAAGGGAATGAGCAGTTCTTC. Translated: CASSLDTVKGNEQFF. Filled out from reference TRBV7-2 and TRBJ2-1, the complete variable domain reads GAGVSQSPSNKVTEKGKDVELRCDPISGHTALYWYRQSLGQGLEFLIYFQGNSAPDKSGLPSDRFSAERTGGSVSTLTIQRTQQEDSAVYLCASSLDTVKGNEQFFGPGTRLTVL.

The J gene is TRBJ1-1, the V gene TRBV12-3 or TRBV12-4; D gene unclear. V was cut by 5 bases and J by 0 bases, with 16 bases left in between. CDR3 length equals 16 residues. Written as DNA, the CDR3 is TGTGCCAGCAGTCCCCAATTCCCTAGTGTGAACACTGAAGCTTTCTTT. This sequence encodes CASSPQFPSVNTEAFF.

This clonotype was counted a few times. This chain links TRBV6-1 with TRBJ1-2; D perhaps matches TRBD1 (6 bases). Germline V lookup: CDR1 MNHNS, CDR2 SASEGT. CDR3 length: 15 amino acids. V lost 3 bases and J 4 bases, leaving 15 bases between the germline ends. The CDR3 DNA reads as TGTGCCAGCAGTGAGACAGGCGTCGTGTCCTATGGCTACACCTTC. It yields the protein CASSETGVVSYGYTF.

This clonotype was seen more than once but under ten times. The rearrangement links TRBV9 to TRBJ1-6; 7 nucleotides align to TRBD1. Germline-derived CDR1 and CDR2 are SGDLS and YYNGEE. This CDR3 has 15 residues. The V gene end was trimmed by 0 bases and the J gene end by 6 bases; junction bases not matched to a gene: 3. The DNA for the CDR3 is TGTGCCAGCAGCGTAGATTGGGACAGTAATTCACCCCTCCACTTT. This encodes CASSVDWDSNSPLHF.

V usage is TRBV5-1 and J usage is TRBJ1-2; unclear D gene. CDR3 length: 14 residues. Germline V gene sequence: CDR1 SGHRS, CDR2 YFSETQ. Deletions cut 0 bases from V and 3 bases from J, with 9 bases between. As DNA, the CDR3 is TGCGCCAGCAGCTTGGAGTCACAGTACTATGGCTACACCTTC. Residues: CASSLESQYYGYTF.

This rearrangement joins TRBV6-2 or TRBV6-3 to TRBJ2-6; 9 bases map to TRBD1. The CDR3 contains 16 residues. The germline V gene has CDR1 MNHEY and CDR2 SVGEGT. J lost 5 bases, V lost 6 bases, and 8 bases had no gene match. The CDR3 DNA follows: TGTGCCAGCAGATTGACAGGGGGTATGAGGGCCAACGTCCTGACTTTC. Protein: CASRLTGGMRANVLTF.

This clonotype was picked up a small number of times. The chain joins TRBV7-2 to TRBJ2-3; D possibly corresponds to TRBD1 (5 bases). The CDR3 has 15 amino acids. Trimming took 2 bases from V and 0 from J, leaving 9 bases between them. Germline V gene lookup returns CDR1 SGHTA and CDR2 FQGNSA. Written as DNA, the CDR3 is TGTGCCAGCAGCTTATGGGGCCTAAGCACAGATACGCAGTATTTT. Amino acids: CASSLWGLSTDTQYF.